This T cell receptor beta chain was captured by sequencing in a study of T-cell memory formation after mild COVID-19. This CDR3 is 13 amino acids long. V was shortened by 0 bases and J by 3 bases, with 3 bases between the two germline ends. Germline CDR1 reads SGHRS; CDR2 reads YFSETQ. Broader study findings: The authors did not confirm SARS-CoV-2 specificity of second-wave clones peaking day 37.

This clonotype was observed a few times. The antigen remains unidentified. A single record per CDR3 protein comes from TCRdb applying MiXCR to the 5' RACE reads. This sample carries roughly 150,000 distinct CDR3 sequences, approximately 12% of them seen once, and the ten largest clones take approximately 3.5%. The rearrangement uses TRBV5-1 and TRBJ1-4; D is unresolved. The clonotype comes from a man aged 18 to 35 who had mild COVID-19 (a few samples of this study predate the infection). Cell type and time point are not known. The sample taken for sequencing was PBMCs or a T cell subset sorted from them (not recorded which). The CDR3 here is CASSLGSNEKLFF. The DNA for the CDR3 is TGCGCCAGCAGCTTGGGGTCTAATGAAAAACTGTTTTTT.